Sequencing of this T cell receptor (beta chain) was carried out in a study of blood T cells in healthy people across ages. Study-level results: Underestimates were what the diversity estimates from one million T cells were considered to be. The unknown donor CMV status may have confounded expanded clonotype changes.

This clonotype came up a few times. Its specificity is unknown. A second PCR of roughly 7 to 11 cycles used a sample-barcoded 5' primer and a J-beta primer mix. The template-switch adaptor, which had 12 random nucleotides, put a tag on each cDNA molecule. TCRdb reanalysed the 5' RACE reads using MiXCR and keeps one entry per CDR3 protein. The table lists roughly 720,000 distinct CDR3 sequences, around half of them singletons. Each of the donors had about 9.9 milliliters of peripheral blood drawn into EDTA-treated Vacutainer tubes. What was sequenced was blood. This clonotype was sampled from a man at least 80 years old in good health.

CDR3 sequence (DNA): TGTGCCACCAGTGATCCCGGGACAGGGGGGTATGGCTACACCTTC. Encoded protein: CATSDPGTGGYGYTF. The genes are TRBV24-1 and TRBJ1-2, with 11 bases identical to TRBD1. The V segment lost 3 bases and the J segment 5 bases; nucleotides outside the gene matches: 4. CDR3 length: 15 amino acids. Germline loops: CDR1 KGHDR, CDR2 SFDVKD.